The 18 T cell receptor beta chains below come from one sample, sequenced in a study of T-cell memory formation after mild COVID-19. TCRdb reanalysed the 5' RACE reads using MiXCR and keeps one entry per CDR3 protein. The profile shows around 200,000 distinct CDR3 sequences, around 30% of them singletons. Sequenced sample: PBMCs or a T cell subset sorted from them (not recorded which). The receptors were gathered from an adult woman who had mild COVID-19 (a few samples of this study predate the infection). Cell type and time point are not known.

The rearrangement links TRBV7-9 to TRBJ2-5; a weak D match, TRBD2 (5 bases). Trimming stripped 4 bases from V and 4 bases from J, with 13 bases between. The germline CDR1 and CDR2 sequences are SEHNR and FQNEAQ (reference sequence). The CDR3 loop spans 14 amino acids. The CDR3 loop reads CASSSLPAGETQYF. In DNA, the CDR3 is TGTGCCAGCAGCTCCCTCCCGGCGGGAGAGACCCAGTACTTC.

The chain couples TRBV20-1 to TRBJ2-4; no clear D gene. Trimming removed 0 bases at V and 0 bases at J, with 18 bases between. CDR1 is DFQATT, CDR2 SNEGSKA, per germline (reference sequence). This CDR3 is 18 amino acids long. CDR3 coding DNA: TGCAGTGCTAGAGATAGGGCTCTTGAGAGCCTAGCCAAAAACATTCAGTACTTC. Residues: CSARDRALESLAKNIQYF.

In this sample, this clonotype turned up many times. The chain's CDR3 is CASSFRTSGRNEQFF. For the CDR3, the DNA is TGTGCCAGCAGCTTCCGGACTAGCGGGAGAAATGAGCAGTTCTTC. The J gene is TRBJ2-1, the V gene TRBV5-6, with TRBD2 matching over 13 bases. CDR3 length: 15 residues. V was pared by 2 bases and J by 7 bases, with 3 bases of the junction left unmatched. Looked up from germline, CDR1 is SGHDT and CDR2 is YYEEEE.

This clonotype was observed a handful of times. This chain uses TRBV19 with TRBJ2-5; either TRBD1 or TRBD2 may supply D (5 bases each). The germline CDR1 and CDR2 sequences are LNHDA and SQIVND (reference sequence). Trimming shortened V by 7 bases and J by 4 bases, and 19 bases separated the two germline ends. The CDR3 runs 15 residues. The CDR3 DNA reads TGTGCCAGTATTCCCCCCTGGGACGTCAGAGAGACCCAGTACTTC. Protein product: CASIPPWDVRETQYF.

This clonotype was seen more than once but under ten times. The V call is TRBV3-2, the J call TRBJ2-5; the table's D call TRBD1 went unverified against the DNA. TRBV3-2 is marked as a pseudogene. This CDR3 is built from 18 residues. CDR3 region: CASSQDLPRLPPEETQYF. DNA for the CDR3: TGTGCCAGCAGCCAAGATCTCCCCCGGCTTCCGCCTGAAGAGACCCAGTACTTC.

V and J are TRBV20-1 and TRBJ2-5; 7 bases agree with TRBD1. This CDR3 is 15 amino acids long. Germline CDR1 and CDR2: DFQATT and SNEGSKA (reference sequence). J was trimmed by 2 bases and V by 6 bases; bases with no gene match: 12. CDR3 nucleotides: TGCAGTGCCCCAAAACTGGGACAGACTCAAGAGACCCAGTACTTC. Translation gives CSAPKLGQTQETQYF.

The CDR3 sequence: CASSDGTLYEQYF. The CDR3 coding sequence is TGTGCCAGCAGTGACGGGACTTTGTACGAGCAGTACTTC. The rearrangement links TRBV2 to TRBJ2-7; a weak D match, TRBD2 (6 bases). Germline assignment: CDR1 SNHLY and CDR2 FYNNEI. V lost 3 bases and J 4 bases, leaving 10 bases between the germline ends. The CDR3 is 13 amino acids.

This chain connects TRBV5-1 to TRBJ2-1; a weak D match, TRBD2 (5 bases). Deletions cut 3 bases from V and 7 bases from J, with 17 bases between. Germline assignment: CDR1 SGHRS and CDR2 YFSETQ. The CDR3 runs to 15 residues. The CDR3 protein is CASSSGILIQNEQFF. The CDR3 DNA reads as TGCGCCAGCAGCTCCGGGATACTGATCCAGAATGAGCAGTTCTTC.

This clonotype was seen a few times. The rearrangement links TRBV29-1 to TRBJ2-7; no clear D gene. This CDR3 has 13 residues. The germline gives CDR1 SQVTM, CDR2 ANQGSEA. V was trimmed by 4 bases and J by 2 bases, leaving 12 bases between them. The CDR3 DNA follows: TGCAGCGTTGGCTCCGGACGGGCCTACGAGCAGTACTTC. This encodes CSVGSGRAYEQYF.

This clonotype has a handful of counts. V and J are TRBV20-1 and TRBJ2-7; 11 nucleotides align to TRBD2. Germline loops: CDR1 DFQATT, CDR2 SNEGSKA (reference sequence). Losses at the gene ends were 6 bases for V and 4 bases for J; bases not matched to a gene: 5. The CDR3 loop spans 13 amino acids. CDR3 sequence (DNA): TGCAGTGCAAGGCCTAGCGGGGGGTACGAGCAGTACTTC. Protein sequence: CSARPSGGYEQYF.

The genes are TRBV6-2 or TRBV6-3 and TRBJ1-4; tentative D call: TRBD1 (6 bases). The CDR3 is 14 residues long. The germline CDR1 and CDR2 sequences are MNHEY and SVGEGT. The V end was cut by 2 bases, the J end by 8 bases, with 12 bases between. The CDR3 coding sequence is TGTGCCAGCAGTTACGCGGGGGCGTTGGAAAAACTGTTTTTT. Translation: CASSYAGALEKLFF.

CDR3: CASTFRPQAPYEQYF. Written as DNA, the CDR3 is TGTGCCAGCACCTTCCGTCCTCAAGCGCCCTACGAGCAGTACTTC. The rearrangement joins TRBV7-2 to TRBJ2-7; no reliable D call. Germline V gives CDR1 SGHTA, CDR2 FQGNSA. The CDR3 extends over 15 amino acids. The V and J ends lost 7 bases and 2 bases respectively, with 18 bases between them.

This chain links TRBV11-2 with TRBJ1-1; 8 bases map to TRBD1. Germline V gives CDR1 SGHAT, CDR2 FQNNGV. Trimming at V came to 5 bases and at J to 2 bases, leaving 7 bases not matched to a gene. The CDR3 runs 15 residues. CDR3 amino acids: CASSLTGGVNTEAFF. The CDR3 nucleotides read TGTGCCAGCAGCCTTACAGGGGGGGTAAACACTGAAGCTTTCTTT.

The V gene is TRBV29-1, the J gene TRBJ1-6; D perhaps matches TRBD1 (5 bases). Germline assignment: CDR1 SQVTM and CDR2 ANQGSEA. CDR3 length equals 13 residues. V lost 4 bases, J lost 5 bases, and 9 bases lay in between. The CDR3: CSVGDGHNSPLHF. Here the CDR3 DNA reads TGCAGCGTTGGGGACGGCCATAATTCACCCCTCCACTTT. Together with reference TRBV29-1 and TRBJ1-6, the CDR3 gives the full variable domain: SAVISQKPSRDICQRGTSLTIQCQVDSQVTMMFWYRQQPGQSLTLIATANQGSEATYESGFVIDKFPISRPNLTFSTLTVSNMSPEDSSIYLCSVGDGHNSPLHFGNGTRLTVT.

The chain recombines TRBV20-1 with TRBJ2-7, with 7 bases matching TRBD1. This CDR3 has 13 residues. Trimming at V came to 2 bases and at J to 1 base, leaving 2 bases not matched to a gene. CDR1 is DFQATT, CDR2 SNEGSKA, per germline (reference sequence). The DNA of the CDR3 is TGCAGTGCTAGACGGACAGGTTCCTACGAGCAGTACTTC. Encoded protein: CSARRTGSYEQYF.

The chain carries TRBV4-2 and TRBJ2-3; 9 positions match TRBD2. The germline CDR1 and CDR2 sequences are LGHNA and YNFKEQ. J lost 2 bases, V lost 4 bases, and 7 bases had no gene match. The CDR3 covers 16 residues. CDR3: CASSPLVAGDTDTQYF. For the CDR3, the DNA is TGTGCCAGCAGCCCCTTGGTAGCGGGGGACACAGATACGCAGTATTTT.

J is TRBJ2-7 and V is TRBV5-1; 9 nucleotides agree with TRBD2. Germline CDR1 and CDR2: SGHRS and YFSETQ. The J segment lost 0 bases and the V segment lost 5 bases, leaving 6 bases of the junction unmatched. The CDR3 totals 15 residues. In nucleotides, the CDR3 is TGCGCCAGCAGGACTAGCGGATCGAGCTCCTACGAGCAGTACTTC. Protein sequence: CASRTSGSSSYEQYF. The entire variable domain, with the rest obtained from reference TRBV5-1 and TRBJ2-7, is as follows: KAGVTQTPRYLIKTRGQQVTLSCSPISGHRSVSWYQQTPGQGLQFLFEYFSETQRNKGNFPGRFSGRQFSNSRSEMNVSTLELGDSALYLCASRTSGSSSYEQYFGPGTRLTVT.

This chain connects TRBV6-1 to TRBJ1-1; D is ambiguous. The V gene's germline CDR1 is MNHNS and CDR2 SASEGT. CDR3 length: 13 residues. Trimming stripped 6 bases from V and 6 bases from J, with 14 bases between. For the CDR3, the DNA is TGTGCCAGCAGCGTGGGGAGTGGTTCTGAAGCTTTCTTT. Translating gives CASSVGSGSEAFF.